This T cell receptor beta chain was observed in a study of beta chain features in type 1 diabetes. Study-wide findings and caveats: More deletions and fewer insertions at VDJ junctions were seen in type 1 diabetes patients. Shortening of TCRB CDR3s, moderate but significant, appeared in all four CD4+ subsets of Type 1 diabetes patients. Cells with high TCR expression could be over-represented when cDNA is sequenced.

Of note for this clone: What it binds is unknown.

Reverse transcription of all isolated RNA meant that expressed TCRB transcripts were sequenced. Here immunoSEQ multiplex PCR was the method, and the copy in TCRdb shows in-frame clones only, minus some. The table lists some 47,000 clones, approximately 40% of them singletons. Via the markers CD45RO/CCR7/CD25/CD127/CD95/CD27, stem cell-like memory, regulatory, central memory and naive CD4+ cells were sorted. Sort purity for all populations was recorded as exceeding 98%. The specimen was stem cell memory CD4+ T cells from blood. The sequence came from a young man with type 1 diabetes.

The CDR3 DNA reads as TGTGCCAGCAGCTTAAACCAGGGCGAATCTGAAGCTTTCTTT. Protein product: CASSLNQGESEAFF. The chain recombines TRBV7-9 with TRBJ1-1, with D perhaps TRBD1 (5 bases). The length of the CDR3 is 14 residues. CDR1 and CDR2 from the germline V gene are SEHNR and FQNEAQ (reference sequence). Trimming took off 2 bases at V and 6 bases at J, with 13 bases between the two ends.